Shown below are 21 T cell receptor beta chains from a single sample sequenced in a study of blood T cell repertoires in COVID-19 (dated by TCRdb to between 2020 and 2021). The library was prepared using the immunoSEQ multiplex PCR assay. TCRdb took this table from immuneACCESS and kept in-frame rearrangements with V and J called. Such tables lack part of the clones; where checked against another copy, unresolved V genes explain under half of the gap, and the rest is unexplained. The sample contains some 20,000 clones, 86% of them found a single time. The top ten hold roughly 12% of the sample. Sequencing input: peripheral blood. All receptors come from a woman aged 80 or over with active or convalescent COVID-19.

The rearrangement uses TRBV7-3 and TRBJ2-3, with 13 positions matching TRBD2. V lost 5 bases to trimming and J lost 7 bases; unmatched junction nucleotides: 9. The CDR3 totals 16 residues. Germline CDR1 is SGHTA and CDR2 is FQGTGA. The CDR3 region is CASSPTSGRPGNTQYF. The CDR3 DNA follows: TGTGCCAGCAGCCCGACTAGCGGGAGGCCCGGGAATACGCAGTATTTT. Full variable domain (missing parts from reference TRBV7-3 and TRBJ2-3): GAGVSQTPSNKVTEKGKYVELRCDPISGHTALYWYRQSLGQGPEFLIYFQGTGAADDSGLPNDRFFAVRPEGSVSTLKIQRTERGDSAVYLCASSPTSGRPGNTQYFGPGTRLTVL.

J is TRBJ2-3 and V is TRBV3-1 (or the pseudogene TRBV3-2); 13 bases are shared with TRBD2. The V gene end was trimmed by 4 bases and the J gene end by 5 bases; junction bases not matched to a gene: 12. This CDR3 region has 18 residues. Germline V CDR1 and CDR2: LGHDT, YNNKEL (reference sequence). The DNA of the CDR3 is TGTGCCAGCAGCCGTTTTACTAGCGGGAGGGCCTCTGGAGATACGCAGTATTTT. This gives the protein CASSRFTSGRASGDTQYF.

This sequence joins TRBV11-2 and TRBJ2-3, with 8 bases matching TRBD2. Germline V gene sequence: CDR1 SGHAT, CDR2 FQNNGV. The CDR3 loop spans 16 amino acids. V lost 2 bases to trimming and J lost 0 bases; unmatched junction nucleotides: 4. CDR3 bases: TGTGCCAGCAGCTTATCGCAGCGGGGGAGCACAGATACGCAGTATTTT. It is translated as CASSLSQRGSTDTQYF. The variable domain in full, with the rest retrieved from reference TRBV11-2 and TRBJ2-3, is EAGVAQSPRYKIIEKRQSVAFWCNPISGHATLYWYQQILGQGPKLLIQFQNNGVVDDSQLPKDRFSAERLKGVDSTLKIQPAKLEDSAVYLCASSLSQRGSTDTQYFGPGTRLTVL.

The V call is TRBV18, the J call TRBJ1-1; TRBD1 matches at 7 bases. Germline V gene lookup returns CDR1 KGHSH and CDR2 LQKENI. V was clipped by 3 bases and J by 0 bases; unmatched bases: 1. CDR3 length equals 14 residues. The CDR3 region has the DNA TGTGCCAGCTCACCGGGACAGATGAACACTGAAGCTTTCTTT. As protein: CASSPGQMNTEAFF.

The chain combines TRBV10-3 with TRBJ1-5; 8 positions agree with TRBD1. From germline, CDR1 is ENHRY and CDR2 SYGVKD. This CDR3 contains 14 residues. With 5 bases clipped from V and 2 bases from J, the junction kept 2 bases outside the gene matches. The CDR3 region is CAISLGQGNQPQHF. The DNA for the CDR3 is TGTGCCATCAGTCTGGGACAGGGCAATCAGCCCCAGCATTTT.

The V gene is TRBV2, the J gene TRBJ1-2; the D gene is possibly TRBD1 (6 bases). The CDR3 is 13 amino acids. Trimming removed 5 bases from V and 5 bases from J, with 12 bases in between. Germline assignment: CDR1 SNHLY and CDR2 FYNNEI. Written as DNA, the CDR3 is TGTGCCAGCAGTCGACGACAGGTATATGGCTACACCTTC. Its protein is CASSRRQVYGYTF.

CDR3 protein: CASNPTGGLETQYF. As DNA, the CDR3 is TGTGCCTCAAATCCGACAGGGGGTTTGGAGACCCAGTACTTC. The rearrangement uses TRBV19 and TRBJ2-5, with 9 bases matching TRBD1. Per germline, CDR1 LNHDA and CDR2 SQIVND (reference sequence). Losses at the gene ends were 11 bases for V and 5 bases for J; bases not matched to a gene: 12. This CDR3 has 14 amino acids. The whole variable domain, remainder taken from reference TRBV19 and TRBJ2-5, is DGGITQSPKYLFRKEGQNVTLSCEQNLNHDAMYWYRQDPGQGLRLIYYSQIVNDFQKGDIAEGYSVSREKKESFPLTVTSAQKNPTAFYLCASNPTGGLETQYFGPGTRLLVL.

The J gene is TRBJ1-4, the V gene TRBV9; D uncertain. The CDR3 extends over 15 amino acids. Germline V gives CDR1 SGDLS, CDR2 YYNGEE. Trimming took off 4 bases at V and 4 bases at J, with 14 bases between the two ends. DNA of the CDR3: TGTGCCAGCAGCCCTCAAGTCGGTTATAATGAAAAACTGTTTTTT. It yields the protein CASSPQVGYNEKLFF.

The chain combines TRBV27 with TRBJ1-3, with TRBD1 matching 8 bases. There are 15 residues in the CDR3. In germline, CDR1 is MNHEY, CDR2 SMNVEV (reference sequence). V lost 5 bases, J lost 4 bases, and 7 bases stayed unmatched. As DNA, the CDR3 is TGTGCCAGCAGTAGGGCAGGGGGCTCCGGAAACACCATATATTTT. It codes for CASSRAGGSGNTIYF.

The chain is built from TRBV5-1 and TRBJ2-5; 9 bases are a match to TRBD2. Germline CDR1 reads SGHRS; CDR2 reads YFSETQ. V lost 0 bases, J lost 5 bases, and 5 bases stayed unmatched. The CDR3 consists of 15 residues. This CDR3 is CASSLVSSGAETQYF. CDR3 DNA sequence: TGCGCCAGCAGCTTGGTTTCTAGCGGGGCGGAGACCCAGTACTTC.

This chain joins TRBV9 and TRBJ2-7; 8 nucleotides agree with TRBD2. The J segment lost 7 bases and the V segment lost 0 bases, leaving 9 bases of the junction unmatched. The CDR3 spans 15 residues. Germline V gives CDR1 SGDLS, CDR2 YYNGEE. This CDR3 reads CASSVDRGGILEQYF. For the CDR3, the DNA is TGTGCCAGCAGCGTAGACCGGGGGGGCATATTGGAGCAGTACTTC.

J is TRBJ2-1 and V is TRBV28; 12 bases agree with TRBD2. V dropped 3 bases and J dropped 4; count of bases not matched to a gene: 10. Germline CDR1 reads MDHEN; CDR2 reads SYDVKM. The CDR3 length is 18 residues. The CDR3 protein is CASSFSPSGRALYNEQFF. The CDR3 nucleotides read TGTGCCAGCAGTTTTAGCCCTAGCGGGAGGGCCCTTTACAATGAGCAGTTCTTC.

This rearrangement joins TRBV18 to TRBJ1-5; TRBD1 matches at 8 bases. This CDR3 comprises 14 residues. CDR1 is KGHSH, CDR2 LQKENI, per germline. J was trimmed by 7 bases and V by 2 bases; bases with no gene match: 4. The CDR3 loop is CASSPGTGGQPQHF. The CDR3 nucleotides read TGTGCCAGCTCACCAGGGACAGGAGGACAGCCCCAGCATTTT.

This clone has only one observation. The CDR3 reads CASSSGREGGSGNTIYF. The DNA for the CDR3 is TGTGCCAGCTCATCAGGGCGGGAAGGTGGCTCTGGAAACACCATATATTTT. This chain joins TRBV18 and TRBJ1-3; D is possibly TRBD1 (5 bases). This CDR3 comprises 17 residues. The germline V gene has CDR1 KGHSH and CDR2 LQKENI. The germline V and J ends were trimmed by 5 bases and 0 bases, with 17 bases remaining between them.

DNA of the CDR3: TGCGCCAGCAGCTTGGGACGACTAGCGGGGGCCCCCTACGAGCAGTACTTC. This codes for CASSLGRLAGAPYEQYF. The chain links TRBV5-1 to TRBJ2-7; 12 bases are shared with TRBD2. The ends lost 0 bases at V and 2 bases at J; junction bases unmatched: 6. The germline V gene encodes CDR1 SGHRS and CDR2 YFSETQ. The CDR3 is 17 residues long. The full variable domain, with the rest looked up from reference TRBV5-1 and TRBJ2-7, is KAGVTQTPRYLIKTRGQQVTLSCSPISGHRSVSWYQQTPGQGLQFLFEYFSETQRNKGNFPGRFSGRQFSNSRSEMNVSTLELGDSALYLCASSLGRLAGAPYEQYFGPGTRLTVT.

The CDR3 region is CASSLGLAGVGDEQFF. The CDR3 nucleotides read TGTGCCAGCAGCTTAGGGCTAGCGGGAGTTGGAGATGAGCAGTTCTTC. The rearrangement uses TRBV7-9 and TRBJ2-1, with 10 bases identical to TRBD2. This CDR3 comprises 16 residues. Trimming removed 1 base from V and 8 bases from J; junction bases left unmatched: 8. Germline V CDR1 and CDR2: SEHNR, FQNEAQ (reference sequence).

This chain links TRBV28 with TRBJ1-6; D unresolved. This CDR3 contains 14 residues. Per the germline V gene, CDR1 is MDHEN and CDR2 is SYDVKM. The V end lost 3 bases, the J end lost 8 bases, and 11 bases lay between the germline ends. The CDR3 here is CASSLVTRDSPLHF. The CDR3 DNA sequence: TGTGCCAGCAGTTTGGTTACCCGGGATTCACCCCTCCACTTT. The full variable domain, its missing parts supplied by reference TRBV28 and TRBJ1-6, is DVKVTQSSRYLVKRTGEKVFLECVQDMDHENMFWYRQDPGLGLRLIYFSYDVKMKEKGDIPEGYSVSREKKERFSLILESASTNQTSMYLCASSLVTRDSPLHFGNGTRLTVT.

The chain joins TRBV6-5 to TRBJ1-4; 8 nucleotides align to TRBD1. The CDR3 sequence is 15 residues long. V lost 3 bases to trimming and J lost 7 bases; unmatched junction nucleotides: 7. The germline V gene has CDR1 MNHEY and CDR2 SVGAGI. The CDR3 loop is CASSYGQGRIEKLFF. DNA of the CDR3: TGTGCCAGCAGTTATGGACAGGGTCGTATTGAAAAACTGTTTTTT.

This clone appeared a few times. This rearrangement joins TRBV7-2 to TRBJ2-2; 10 bases fit TRBD2. The CDR3 sequence is 16 residues long. Germline V gives CDR1 SGHTA, CDR2 FQGNSA. The V gene end was trimmed by 6 bases and the J gene end by 1 base; junction bases not matched to a gene: 5. The CDR3 sequence: CASRATSGVNTGELFF. The CDR3 nucleotides are TGTGCCAGCAGGGCCACTAGCGGGGTGAACACCGGGGAGCTGTTTTTT.

CDR3 sequence (DNA): TGTGCCAGCAGCTTAATTGGGGGGGTAGACACAGATACGCAGTATTTT. Translated: CASSLIGGVDTDTQYF. The V and J genes are TRBV7-9 and TRBJ2-3; 7 bases match TRBD2. This CDR3 is built from 16 residues. Germline V gene lookup returns CDR1 SEHNR and CDR2 FQNEAQ (reference sequence). V shed 2 bases, J shed 2 bases, and the junction held 7 bases outside the gene matches.

V gene TRBV28 combines with J gene TRBJ1-1; no firm D call. Trimming cost V 7 bases and J 3 bases, with 18 bases left between them. CDR3 length equals 15 residues. CDR1 MDHEN and CDR2 SYDVKM come from the germline V gene. The chain's CDR3 is CASTSGRDLDTEAFF. In DNA, the CDR3 is TGTGCCAGCACCAGTGGGAGGGATTTGGACACTGAAGCTTTCTTT.